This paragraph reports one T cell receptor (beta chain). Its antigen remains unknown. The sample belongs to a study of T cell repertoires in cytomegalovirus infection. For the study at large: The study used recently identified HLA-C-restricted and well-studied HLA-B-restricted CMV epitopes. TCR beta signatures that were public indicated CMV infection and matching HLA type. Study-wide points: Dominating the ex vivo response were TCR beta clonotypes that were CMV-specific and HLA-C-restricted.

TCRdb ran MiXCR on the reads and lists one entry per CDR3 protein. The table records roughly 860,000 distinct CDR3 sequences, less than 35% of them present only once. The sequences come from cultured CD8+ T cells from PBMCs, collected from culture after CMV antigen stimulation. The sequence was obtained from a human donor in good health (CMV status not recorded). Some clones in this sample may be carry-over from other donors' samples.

In DNA form, the CDR3 reads TGTGCCAGCAATGCGGGGGGGACGGGTGATGAGCAGTTCTTC. This sequence encodes CASNAGGTGDEQFF. The chain couples TRBV28 to TRBJ2-1; TRBD2 agrees at 9 bases. J gave up 8 bases and V 7 bases, and 9 bases lay outside the gene matches. This CDR3 has 14 amino acids. CDR1 is MDHEN, CDR2 SYDVKM, per germline. The full variable domain, rest sourced from reference TRBV28 and TRBJ2-1, is DVKVTQSSRYLVKRTGEKVFLECVQDMDHENMFWYRQDPGLGLRLIYFSYDVKMKEKGDIPEGYSVSREKKERFSLILESASTNQTSMYLCASNAGGTGDEQFFGPGTRLTVL.